This entry is about one TCR beta chain. Germline CDR1 reads SNHLY; CDR2 reads FYNNEI. CDR3 length: 16 residues. Trimming took 6 bases from V and 3 from J; bases not matched to a gene: 7. The data stem from a study of T cell changes during pregnancy in multiple sclerosis. Data came from immunoSEQ multiplex PCR; TCRdb stores just in-frame clones and leaves some out. The table has approximately 110,000 clones, approximately 90% seen once. The TCR originated in a female donor with multiple sclerosis, enrolled in a pregnancy study. The sample was peripheral blood, taken in the third trimester of pregnancy. The V gene is TRBV2, the J gene TRBJ1-4; 10 positions match TRBD1. CDR3 nucleotides: TGTGCCAGCAGAAAGACAGGGGGCTCTTCTAATGAAAAACTGTTTTTT. Protein: CASRKTGGSSNEKLFF.